This note documents a single TCR beta chain sequence. Its specific antigen is unknown. There are no base qualities to consult, and no much larger clone falls within one base. The cohort comprised hundreds of healthy bone marrow donors. Cohort members were all nominally healthy when sampled, although unrecorded immune exposures were likely present. The donor tested CMV seronegative, placing the donor among the 350 or so seronegative members of the cohort. Every donor gave a peripheral blood sample, and the peripheral blood mononuclear cells from that sample were used for TCR beta sequencing. Genomic DNA extraction from the blood cell samples was performed with the Qiagen DNeasy Blood Extraction Kit. This record comes from a study of cytomegalovirus exposure and HLA in healthy donors (dated 2017 in TCRdb). Some background on the complete study: According to an earlier analysis of a few hundred of the donors, 200 million or so T cells yielded 120 million or so unique TCR beta sequences and about 300 Gb of sequence data. To study patterns of TCR occurrence, a later analysis re-analyzed previously published TCR beta repertoires from several hundred donors and added high-resolution HLA genotyping. In addition to the first cohort of 666 subjects, a separate validation cohort of 120 different subjects was used. The aim of the study was to test whether cataloging public T cell receptors could identify signatures of past pathogen exposure. Rather than using new phenotypic data, the later analysis identified candidate immune exposures from TCR beta sequences and from how often those sequences occurred across donors. Genome-wide SNP genotypes for about three fifths of the roughly 670 donors were used in a later genetic analysis, which treated that subset as a discovery cohort. To predict cytomegalovirus infection status, the study brought together high-throughput TCR immunosequencing, statistical association of individual TCRs with disease status, and machine learning. Every discovery cohort repertoire had been produced on one sequencing platform. Roughly 5 DR-DQ haplotypes were handled as single units for association and clustering because linkage in the cohort was strong. Typing coverage varied by locus: about 620-640 donors for A, B, C, DRB1 and DQB1; approximately 520 for DQA1; about 570 for DPA1; some 470 for DPB1. Among around 400 genotyped donors of the cohort, an average of about 220,000 unique TCR beta nucleotide sequences was sequenced per donor, of which approximately 19% were non-productive. Of the approximately 370 genotyped donors, 75% to 85% were placed in the genetic ancestry cluster associated with self-reported Caucasian donors. An earlier analysis of approximately 630 of the donors applied high-throughput TCR beta sequencing to assess whether each TCR beta V gene segment acted as functional or pseudogenic. Both class I and class II loci were covered by HLA typing, at four-digit resolution. The T cell repertoires of 670 or so subjects were profiled by immunosequencing and related to cytomegalovirus serostatus. Donor age, sex, ethnicity and CMV serostatus were compiled alongside the repertoire data. An early release covering roughly 580 HLA-typed donors comprised about 320 gigabases of sequencing data and 65 million to 100 million unique TCR sequences.

Points the paper makes about the study in general: In a later analysis, the rate of TCR association differed among HLA loci, with DRB1 alleles having the most associated TCRs and HLA-C alleles having the fewest. Several of the top co-occurrence clusters appeared to be linked to parvovirus B19, influenza, CMV and Epstein-Barr virus, according to a later analysis. Three of the identified cytomegalovirus-associated TCR beta chains were confirmed in vitro to be specific for cytomegalovirus antigens. This cohort had only TCR beta chains sequenced, and the lack of alpha or paired-chain data limited which features could be detected. A total of roughly 160 TCR beta chains were listed by the study as associated with cytomegalovirus. An association between a missense DCLRE1C variant and V-gene and J-gene trimming of TCR beta chains was found in a later genetic analysis and replicated in an independent cohort. About 17 rarely observed V segments, including chromosome 9 orphons, were excluded from the earlier analysis of approximately 500 of the donors because counts were too low. When HLA alleles, especially DR and DQ, strongly co-occurred, TCR associations were difficult to assign to individual alleles. A group of highly shared sequence variants was considered likely to be a technical artifact of the sequencing pipeline. The classifier was reported to diagnose cytomegalovirus status with high specificity and sensitivity in both the original and validation cohorts. Broadly in line with IMGT annotations, most TCR beta V segments showed up in productive rearrangements about 87% or about 30% of the time in an earlier analysis of around 600 of the donors. A later genetic analysis reported fewer N-insertions in productive TCRs among donors in an Asian-associated ancestry cluster than the roughly 640-donor mean. CMV serostatus was the only immune exposure information available for the cohort. Presence/absence analyses assumed roughly uniform sequencing depth across donors, an assumption that may not hold. HLA typing was unavailable for some donors at each locus, so association tests used only the typed subset. A further reported finding was that TCR beta sequences accurately predicted the HLA-A and HLA-B alleles for most subjects in the first cohort. Most TCR sequences were observed very rarely across donors, whereas some public TCRs were present in many individuals. Most CMV-associated TCR beta chains appeared to be HLA-restricted in a later analysis, and the HLA associations seemed to be driven largely by CMV exposure. The 87-base-pair reads could not distinguish some IMGT-functional V segments, including TRBV6-2 and TRBV6-3, so those segments were excluded. Specific HLA alleles were associated with 18,000 or so TCR beta sequences at a false discovery rate of 0.05 in a later analysis. It was suggested by the authors that the approach could potentially be generalized to other disease states and immunological phenotypes. Linkage disequilibrium might explain the correlated functional status among segregating V segments, but an unknown experimental factor could not be excluded. In a later analysis, HLA-associated TCR beta chains showed more clonal expansion and lower generation probabilities than non-associated chains that were equally common.

From cysteine to phenylalanine, the CDR3 is 12 amino acids long. The only DNA kept is the CDR3, 36 bases in frame from the first base. The germline V gene supplies CDR1 SGHTS and CDR2 YDEGEE. The V and J ends are trimmed by 2 bases and 13 bases, leaving 12 bases between them. Library generation was performed with the immunoSEQ multiplex PCR assay. For the multiplex PCR, a mixture combining 60 forward primers for TCR Vbeta segments and 13 reverse primers for TCR Jbeta segments was used. Amplification of the CDR3 region of rearranged TCR beta genes was performed with a multiplex PCR assay on genomic DNA. The Illumina HiSeq System was used to sequence the amplified TCR beta libraries as 87-base-pair reads. The paper's data handling went like this. A later analysis tallied 75 million to 95 million unique TCR beta chains across the 600 to 700 repertoires, and around 10 million of those chains were shared by two or more donors. A nearest-neighbor algorithm error-corrected the raw reads and collapsed the reads into unique sequences, merging closely related sequences to remove PCR and sequencing errors. CDR3 sequences were aligned to IMGT reference sequences to assign V, D and J gene segments. Each retained sequence needed at least a six-nucleotide match to both a V gene segment and a J gene segment. A rearrangement counted as productive if the CDR3 had no stop codons and remained in frame with V and J, and every other rearrangement counted as non-productive. CDR3 was defined according to IMGT convention as the region running from the second conserved V-encoded cysteine to the conserved J-encoded phenylalanine. Sequences without an unambiguous match to a single V gene segment were excluded from the earlier analysis of almost 600 of the donors. An earlier analysis of about 600 of the donors called V segments functional above 56.7% productive rearrangements and segregating when the between-donor standard deviation exceeded 5%. A statistical classification framework was built for diagnosing cytomegalovirus status from the catalog of TCR beta chain sequences. In a later analysis, V and J genes were assigned by comparing TCR nucleotide sequences against IMGT/GENE-DB human TR gene sequences. The TCRdist pipeline was used in a later analysis to assign CDR3 sequences and most-parsimonious VDJ recombination scenarios. In a later analysis, every TCR beta chain was defined by the combination of its CDR3 amino acid sequence and its V-gene family, and reads without a unique V-gene family were dropped. In a later analysis, some 600 highly shared, low-generation-probability nucleotide sequences were removed to address suspected cross-contamination and a sequencing artifact. In a later analysis, a clonal expansion index was calculated for each public chain from normalized within-repertoire ranks of inferred template counts. In a later analysis, generation probabilities were computed with a VDJ recombination model fitted to out-of-frame rearrangements, and the resulting probabilities were checked against IGoR. In a later analysis, hypergeometric tests were used to score TCR-TCR, TCR-HLA and TCR-CMV co-occurrence, with a repertoire-size bias correction applied to TCR pairs. False discovery rates were estimated in a later analysis by permuting HLA or CMV assignments 20 times. In a later analysis, co-occurring TCRs were grouped using DBSCAN, and TCRdist sequence similarity was added for clustering within HLA-allele-positive subsets. Co-occurrence clustering excluded repertoires with fewer than 30,000 or more than 120,000 public chains, plus five with anomalous nucleotide sharing. TCRdb mirrors the immuneACCESS table, restricted to in-frame sequences. Some clones are absent from its copies; in checked studies, under half trace to an unresolved V gene, and the reason for the others is unknown. V and J calls and clone size are as listed in that table; D and trimming were resolved from the DNA. The sample has roughly 170,000 clones on record, about 80% of them singletons. Roughly 1.3% of the sample comes from the top ten.

The sequenced sample was PBMCs. The rearranged segments are TRBV5-8 and TRBJ1-4; tentative D gene TRBD1, with 5 bases matching. This receptor was identified in a man aged 25-45 years in good health and CMV-seronegative. The sequenced DNA is TGTGCCAGCAGCTTTCGGGTGGGGCTACTGTTTTTT. This gives the protein CASSFRVGLLFF.